The 5 T cell receptor beta chains listed next were all sequenced from one sample in a study of T cell responses to AZD1222 COVID-19 vaccine. The assay was immunoSEQ multiplex PCR, and TCRdb's table has in-frame clones only and misses some. The table lists roughly 200,000 clones, over 80% of them singletons, with around 1% in the top ten. The source material was peripheral blood, sampled 28 days after the second dose of the MenACWY control vaccine. The receptor set was obtained from an adult who received the MenACWY meningococcal vaccine as a control.

The chain is built from TRBV7-9 and TRBJ2-5, with 11 bases identical to TRBD2. This CDR3 has 19 residues. Germline CDR1 SEHNR, CDR2 FQNEAQ (reference sequence). With 4 bases clipped from V and 5 bases from J, the junction kept 18 bases outside the gene matches. This CDR3 is CASSSQGALAGALRETQYF. The CDR3 coding sequence is TGTGCCAGCAGCTCTCAAGGGGCACTAGCGGGGGCCCTCCGGGAGACCCAGTACTTC.

This rearrangement joins TRBV6-5 to TRBJ1-2; 10 bases map to TRBD1. The CDR3 loop spans 14 amino acids. Looked up from germline, CDR1 is MNHEY and CDR2 is SVGAGI. Germline trimming cut 6 bases from V and 4 bases from J; bases unmatched to any gene: 5. The CDR3 DNA reads as TGTGCCAGCAGGACAGGGGGCTCAGGCTATGGCTACACCTTC. It yields the protein CASRTGGSGYGYTF.

This chain uses TRBV18 with TRBJ1-3; weak D call: TRBD1 (5 bases). The CDR3 length is 15 residues. Deletions cut 3 bases from V and 2 bases from J, with 11 bases between. The germline CDR1 and CDR2 sequences are KGHSH and LQKENI. DNA for the CDR3: TGTGCCAGCTCACCCATGGGGCAAGCTGGAAACACCATATATTTT. Its protein is CASSPMGQAGNTIYF. Combining the CDR3 with reference TRBV18 and TRBJ1-3 gives the whole variable domain NAGVMQNPRHLVRRRGQEARLRCSPMKGHSHVYWYRQLPEEGLKFMVYLQKENIIDESGMPKERFSAEFPKEGPSILRIQQVVRGDSAAYFCASSPMGQAGNTIYFGEGSWLTVV.

V and J are TRBV4-3 and TRBJ1-2; 8 positions agree with TRBD1. Germline V lookup: CDR1 LGHNA, CDR2 YSLEER. The CDR3 has 16 residues. With 0 bases clipped from V and 4 bases from J, the junction kept 7 bases outside the gene matches. For the CDR3, the DNA is TGCGCCAGCAGCCAAGAAATTACCAGGGGGCCCTATGGCTACACCTTC. Encoded protein: CASSQEITRGPYGYTF.

This chain connects TRBV5-6 to TRBJ1-5; D remains unclear. CDR3 length: 16 residues. From germline, CDR1 is SGHDT and CDR2 YYEEEE. Trimming cost V 0 bases and J 4 bases, with 14 bases left between them. The CDR3 DNA follows: TGTGCCAGCAGCTTGGGTCGGGGAAGAAGGAATCAGCCCCAGCATTTT. It specifies CASSLGRGRRNQPQHF.